These T cell receptor beta chains were read from a single sample in a study of T cell changes during pregnancy in multiple sclerosis. Libraries were prepared by immunoSEQ multiplex PCR; TCRdb keeps only in-frame clonotypes and omits some of them. The sample includes 41,000 or so clones, around nine tenths seen only once; the top ten take about 7%. This specimen was CD8+ T cells from peripheral blood mononuclear cells, taken in the third trimester of pregnancy. All receptors derive from a female donor with multiple sclerosis, enrolled in a pregnancy study. Each CDR3 is given with its conserved first and last residue. A D gene is named only where the DNA matches it firmly. A clone size is listed for some rows: how often the clone was seen (once, few, many), or a class if it is expanded.

length	V	J	D	size	CDR3	DNA
15	TRBV11-3	TRBJ2-1	-	-	CASSLTAGLSHEQFF	TGTGCCAGCAGCTTAACAGCGGGCCTAAGTCATGAGCAGTTCTTC
14	TRBV7-2	TRBJ1-2	-	few	CASSSTGINYGYTF	TGTGCCAGCAGCTCAACCGGGATTAACTATGGCTACACCTTC
14	TRBV13	TRBJ1-1	TRBD1	-	CASSRRDRGTEAFF	TGTGCCAGCAGCCGCCGGGACAGGGGGACAGAAGCTTTCTTT
17	TRBV18	TRBJ2-1	TRBD2	-	CASSPASTSGDYNEQFF	TGTGCCAGCTCACCTGCTTCGACTAGCGGGGATTATAATGAGCAGTTCTTC
14	TRBV30	TRBJ1-6	-	once	CAWSVGVDNSPLHF	TGTGCCTGGAGTGTAGGTGTGGACAACTCACCCCTCCACTTT
15	TRBV11-1	TRBJ1-5	-	-	CASSLGAGGNQPQHF	TGTGCCAGCAGCTTGGGAGCAGGGGGCAATCAGCCCCAGCATTTT
16	TRBV10-3	TRBJ2-4	TRBD2	-	CAISASTSGSSNIQYF	TGTGCCATCAGCGCCTCGACTAGCGGGAGCTCAAACATTCAGTACTTC
15	TRBV27	TRBJ2-5	-	few	CASSFTYPGQETQYF	TGTGCCAGCAGTTTTACGTACCCAGGGCAAGAGACCCAGTACTTC
14	TRBV7-3	TRBJ2-7	-	-	CASSLTSGAYEQYF	TGTGCCAGCAGCTTAACGTCGGGAGCCTACGAGCAGTACTTC
14	TRBV7-9	TRBJ2-7	TRBD1	-	CASSSRDRDYEQYF	TGTGCCAGCAGCTCCCGGGACAGGGACTACGAGCAGTACTTC
16	TRBV27	TRBJ2-2	TRBD2	once	CASSPSAGMFAGELFF	TGTGCCAGCAGTCCCTCAGCGGGGATGTTCGCCGGGGAGCTGTTTTTT
15	TRBV27	TRBJ2-3	TRBD2	-	CASSLSAGSTDTQYF	TGTGCCAGCAGTTTATCAGCGGGGAGCACAGATACGCAGTATTTT
15	TRBV6-4	TRBJ2-3	TRBD2	-	CASSVTSGGADTQYF	TGTGCCAGCAGTGTCACTAGCGGGGGGGCAGATACGCAGTATTTT
13	TRBV27	TRBJ1-2	TRBD1	-	CASSETGDYGYTF	TGTGCCAGCAGTGAAACAGGGGACTATGGCTACACCTTC
18	TRBV21-1	TRBJ2-3	-	-	CASSKLTLGAGGTDTQYF	TGTGCCAGCAGCAAACTCACTCTTGGAGCGGGGGGCACAGATACGCAGTATTTT
13	TRBV27	TRBJ2-7	-	-	CASSRGLFYEQYF	TGTGCCAGCAGTCGGGGACTCTTCTACGAGCAGTACTTC
15	TRBV14	TRBJ1-2	-	-	CASSRRIRGWWGYTF	TGTGCCAGCAGCCGCAGGATTAGGGGGTGGTGGGGCTACACCTTC
12	TRBV11-2	TRBJ2-7	-	once	CASSLDAGEQYF	TGTGCCAGCAGCTTAGACGCGGGCGAGCAGTACTTC
16	TRBV5-1	TRBJ2-5	-	-	CASSFSGLQGGETQYF	TGCGCCAGCAGTTTCTCCGGCCTGCAGGGAGGAGAGACCCAGTACTTC
14	TRBV19	TRBJ2-1	TRBD2	once	CASSIGAGFDEQFF	TGTGCCAGTAGTATAGGAGCGGGGTTTGATGAGCAGTTCTTC
15	TRBV7-9	TRBJ1-1	-	-	CASSLEAPSYTEAFF	TGTGCCAGCAGCTTAGAGGCCCCTAGCTACACTGAAGCTTTCTTT
12	TRBV2	TRBJ2-7	TRBD1	-	CAGGQGSYEQYF	TGTGCCGGGGGACAGGGTAGCTACGAGCAGTACTTC
15	TRBV15	TRBJ2-1	-	-	CATSGRTEFYNEQFF	TGTGCCACCAGCGGTCGGACAGAATTTTACAATGAGCAGTTCTTC
15	TRBV6-6	TRBJ2-5	TRBD2	-	CASSYSGTTQETQYF	TGTGCCAGCAGTTACTCCGGGACTACACAAGAGACCCAGTACTTC
14	TRBV6-5	TRBJ1-1	-	-	CASSFSGRSTEAFF	TGTGCCAGCAGTTTCAGTGGCAGGTCCACTGAAGCTTTCTTT
13	TRBV25-1	TRBJ2-3	-	-	CASSESSADTQYF	TGTGCCAGCAGTGAATCTTCCGCAGATACGCAGTATTTT
12	TRBV28	TRBJ1-1	-	-	CASRRGTTEAFF	TGTGCCTCACGCAGGGGTACCACTGAAGCTTTCTTT
18	TRBV7-9	TRBJ2-1	-	-	CASSFTLTPLASYNEQFF	TGTGCCAGCAGCTTCACCCTAACCCCTCTAGCGAGCTACAATGAGCAGTTCTTC
16	TRBV6-4	TRBJ2-1	TRBD2	-	CASSPLAGGGYNEQFF	TGTGCCAGCAGTCCTTTAGCGGGAGGAGGGTACAATGAGCAGTTCTTC
15	TRBV6-4	TRBJ2-1	TRBD2	-	CASSELAGSYNEQFF	TGTGCCAGCAGTGAGTTAGCGGGGTCCTACAATGAGCAGTTCTTC
15	TRBV15	TRBJ2-3	-	once	CATSRTRASTDTQYF	TGTGCCACCAGCAGAACCAGGGCATCCACAGATACGCAGTATTTT
17	TRBV10-3	TRBJ2-7	TRBD1	-	CAIRNDRVSIKAYEQYF	TGTGCCATCAGAAATGACAGGGTCTCCATTAAGGCCTACGAGCAGTACTTC
15	TRBV19	TRBJ1-6	-	-	CASRTANSYNSPLHF	TGTGCCAGTAGGACAGCGAACTCCTATAATTCACCCCTCCACTTT
16	TRBV5-6	TRBJ2-3	TRBD2	-	CASSLEWGLASDTQYF	TGTGCCAGCAGCTTGGAGTGGGGACTAGCGTCAGATACGCAGTATTTT
15	TRBV5-4	TRBJ2-1	TRBD1	-	CASSFDDRGLREQFF	TGTGCCAGCAGCTTCGACGACAGGGGGCTTCGGGAGCAGTTCTTC
13	TRBV27	TRBJ2-5	-	-	CASSNGVVETQYF	TGTGCCAGCTCTAACGGGGTTGTCGAGACCCAGTACTTC
19	TRBV27	TRBJ2-3	TRBD2	-	CASSLPGTSGRGLTDTQYF	TGTGCCAGCAGTTTACCCGGGACTAGCGGGAGGGGCCTCACAGATACGCAGTATTTT
14	TRBV6-1	TRBJ2-7	-	-	CASSDWQGNYEQYF	TGTGCCAGCAGTGACTGGCAGGGGAACTACGAGCAGTACTTC
12	TRBV27	TRBJ2-7	-	-	CASSTWAGEQYF	TGTGCCAGCAGTACCTGGGCGGGCGAGCAGTACTTC
15	TRBV19	TRBJ1-1	-	-	CASSILSFGNTEAFF	TGTGCCAGTAGTATTTTGAGTTTTGGGAACACTGAAGCTTTCTTT
15	TRBV18	TRBJ1-2	-	-	CASSPPADSGYGYTF	TGTGCCAGCTCACCACCGGCGGATTCCGGCTATGGCTACACCTTC
17	TRBV13	TRBJ1-2	-	once	CASSSTPGQTQNYGYTF	TGTGCCAGCAGCTCAACCCCCGGACAGACCCAGAACTATGGCTACACCTTC
17	TRBV4-1	TRBJ1-2	TRBD1	-	CASSQGDRVHLLYGYTF	TGCGCCAGCAGCCAAGGGGACAGGGTTCACTTACTCTATGGCTACACCTTC
16	TRBV13	TRBJ2-3	TRBD2	-	CASSYPSSGSFDTQYF	TGTGCCAGCAGCTACCCCTCTAGCGGGTCTTTCGATACGCAGTATTTT
15	TRBV6-5	TRBJ2-2	TRBD2	-	CASSLSGVYTGELFF	TGTGCCAGCAGTCTGAGCGGGGTATACACCGGGGAGCTGTTTTTT
16	TRBV9	TRBJ2-3	TRBD2	once	CASSVLAGGVTDTQYF	TGTGCCAGCAGCGTGTTAGCGGGGGGCGTGACAGATACGCAGTATTTT
17	TRBV11-2	TRBJ2-1	TRBD1	-	CASSLGFPGQSYNEQFF	TGTGCCAGCAGCTTAGGTTTCCCGGGACAGTCCTACAATGAGCAGTTCTTC
15	TRBV7-3	TRBJ2-1	TRBD1	-	CASSPRQGAYNEQFF	TGTGCCAGCAGCCCCAGACAGGGGGCCTACAATGAGCAGTTCTTC
15	TRBV5-6	TRBJ2-7	-	-	CASSLGEGFGHEQYF	TGTGCCAGCAGCTTAGGTGAGGGATTCGGCCACGAGCAGTACTTC
14	TRBV5-6	TRBJ2-7	TRBD2	-	CASSPWDYQYEQYF	TGTGCCAGCAGCCCGTGGGACTACCAATACGAGCAGTACTTC
18	TRBV19	TRBJ2-3	TRBD2	-	CASSPTSGGNPISDTQYF	TGTGCCAGTAGCCCGACTAGCGGGGGGAACCCAATATCAGATACGCAGTATTTT
16	TRBV15	TRBJ2-7	TRBD1	-	CATSAIGTGESNEQYF	TGTGCCACCAGCGCGATAGGCACAGGGGAGTCCAACGAGCAGTACTTC
12	TRBV13	TRBJ2-7	-	-	CASSAVGNEQYF	TGTGCCAGCAGCGCGGTAGGTAACGAGCAGTACTTC
16	TRBV28	TRBJ2-3	TRBD2	-	CASSFGTSGVEDTQYF	TGTGCCAGCAGTTTTGGGACTAGCGGGGTCGAAGATACGCAGTATTTT
14	TRBV7-8	TRBJ1-1	-	-	CASSAINRAPEAFF	TGTGCCAGCAGCGCCATAAACAGGGCCCCTGAAGCTTTCTTT
15	TRBV7-8	TRBJ2-5	-	-	CASSPRLGGEETQYF	TGTGCCAGCAGCCCCCGACTAGGTGGGGAAGAGACCCAGTACTTC
15	TRBV6-1	TRBJ1-2	-	-	CASRNYRAPNYGYTF	TGTGCCAGCAGGAATTACCGCGCGCCCAACTATGGCTACACCTTC
17	TRBV7-9	TRBJ1-4	-	-	CASSLSRRLTINEKLFF	TGTGCCAGCAGCTTATCCCGGCGGCTCACTATTAATGAAAAACTGTTTTTT
15	TRBV21-1	TRBJ2-5	-	-	CASSKGGLQQETQYF	TGTGCCAGCAGCAAAGGTGGACTACAACAAGAGACCCAGTACTTC